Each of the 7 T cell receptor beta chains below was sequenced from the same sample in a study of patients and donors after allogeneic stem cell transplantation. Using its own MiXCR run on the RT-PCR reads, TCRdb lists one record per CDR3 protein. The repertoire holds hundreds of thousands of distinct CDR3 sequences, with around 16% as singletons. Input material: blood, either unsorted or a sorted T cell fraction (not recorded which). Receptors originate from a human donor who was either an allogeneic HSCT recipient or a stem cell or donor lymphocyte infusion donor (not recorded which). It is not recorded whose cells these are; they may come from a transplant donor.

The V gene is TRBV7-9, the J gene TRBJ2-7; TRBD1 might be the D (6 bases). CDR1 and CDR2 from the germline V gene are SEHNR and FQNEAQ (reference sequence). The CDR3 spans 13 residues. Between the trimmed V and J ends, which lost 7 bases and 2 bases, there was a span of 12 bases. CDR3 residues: CASTPQGTYEQYF. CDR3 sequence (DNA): TGTGCCAGCACCCCCCAGGGGACCTACGAGCAGTACTTC.

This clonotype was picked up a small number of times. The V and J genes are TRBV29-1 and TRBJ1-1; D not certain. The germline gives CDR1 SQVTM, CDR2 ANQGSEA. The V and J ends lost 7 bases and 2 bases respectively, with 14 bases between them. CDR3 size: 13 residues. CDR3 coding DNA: TGCAGCGCCACCGTCACCCTCAACACTGAAGCTTTCTTT. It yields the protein CSATVTLNTEAFF.

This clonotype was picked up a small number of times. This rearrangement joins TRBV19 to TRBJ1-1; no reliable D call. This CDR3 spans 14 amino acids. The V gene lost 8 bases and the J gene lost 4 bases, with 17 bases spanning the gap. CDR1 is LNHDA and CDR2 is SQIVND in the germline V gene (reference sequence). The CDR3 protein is CASSLRGWGTEAFF. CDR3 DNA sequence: TGTGCCAGTTCCCTCCGGGGTTGGGGCACTGAAGCTTTCTTT.

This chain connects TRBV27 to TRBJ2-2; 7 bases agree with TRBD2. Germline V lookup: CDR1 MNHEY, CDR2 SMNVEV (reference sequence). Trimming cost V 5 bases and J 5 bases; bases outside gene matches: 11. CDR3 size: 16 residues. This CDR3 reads CASSLLGGGKTGELFF. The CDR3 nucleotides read TGTGCCAGCAGTCTCTTGGGCGGGGGAAAGACCGGGGAGCTGTTTTTT.

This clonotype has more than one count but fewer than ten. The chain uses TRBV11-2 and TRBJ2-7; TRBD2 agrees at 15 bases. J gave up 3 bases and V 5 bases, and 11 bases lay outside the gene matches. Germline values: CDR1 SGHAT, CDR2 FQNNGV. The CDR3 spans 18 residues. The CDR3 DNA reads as TGTGCCAGCAGCCCATCCGGACTAGCGGGAGGGCGAAACTACGAGCAGTACTTC. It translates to CASSPSGLAGGRNYEQYF.

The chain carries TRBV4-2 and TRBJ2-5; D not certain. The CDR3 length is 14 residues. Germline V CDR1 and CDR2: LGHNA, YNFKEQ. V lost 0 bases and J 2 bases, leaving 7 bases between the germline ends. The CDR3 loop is CASSQEGWQETQYF. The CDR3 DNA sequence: TGTGCCAGCAGCCAAGAAGGGTGGCAAGAGACCCAGTACTTC.

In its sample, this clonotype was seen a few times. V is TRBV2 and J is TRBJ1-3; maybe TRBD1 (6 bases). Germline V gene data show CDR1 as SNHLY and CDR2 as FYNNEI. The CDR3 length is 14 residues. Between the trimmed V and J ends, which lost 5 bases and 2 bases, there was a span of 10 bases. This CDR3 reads CASSKDSPGNTIYF. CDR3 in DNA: TGTGCCAGCAGTAAGGACAGCCCTGGAAACACCATATATTTT.